Shown below are 14 T cell receptor beta chains from a single sample sequenced in a study of T cell responses to AZD1222 COVID-19 vaccine. Using immunoSEQ multiplex PCR, the repertoire was profiled, and TCRdb retains in-frame clones only, with some absent. In the table there are around 80,000 clones, 83% of which are singletons. Specimen: peripheral blood, collected 28 days after the second AZD1222 dose. These receptors all come from an adult who received the AZD1222 COVID-19 vaccine.

The table lists this clone with a count of one. The chain has TRBV11-1 and TRBJ2-5; D is possibly TRBD2 (5 bases). The germline V gene encodes CDR1 SGHAT and CDR2 FQDESV (reference sequence). The CDR3 consists of 14 residues. V lost 1 base, J lost 2 bases, and 8 bases lay in between. The CDR3 DNA sequence: TGTGCCAGCAGCTTAGACCCGGGACAAGAGACCCAGTACTTC. Protein product: CASSLDPGQETQYF.

The chain couples TRBV7-2 to TRBJ2-7; either TRBD1 or TRBD2 may supply D (5 bases each). V was clipped by 4 bases and J by 0 bases, with 13 bases between them. This CDR3 has 15 amino acids. Germline V gene lookup returns CDR1 SGHTA and CDR2 FQGNSA. CDR3 region: CASSYGTASSYEQYF. The CDR3 DNA sequence: TGTGCCAGCAGCTACGGGACCGCGAGCTCCTACGAGCAGTACTTC.

The V gene is TRBV27, the J gene TRBJ2-1; 9 bases align to TRBD2. The junction had 9 bases not matched to a gene; V was cut back by 3 bases and J by 6 bases. In germline, CDR1 is MNHEY, CDR2 SMNVEV (reference sequence). This CDR3 region has 16 residues. This CDR3 reads CASSLAGGVLVNEQFF. The CDR3 bases are TGTGCCAGCAGTTTGGCGGGAGGGGTATTGGTCAATGAGCAGTTCTTC.

The V and J genes are TRBV7-3 and TRBJ2-7; tentative D call: TRBD2 (6 bases). From germline, CDR1 is SGHTA and CDR2 FQGTGA. CDR3 length: 16 residues. V lost 1 base and J 1 base, leaving 14 bases between the germline ends. This chain's CDR3 is CASSLMIQRASYEQYF. As DNA, the CDR3 is TGTGCCAGCAGCTTAATGATCCAGCGGGCTTCCTACGAGCAGTACTTC.

As to this clone: In the same sample, other DNA sequences code for this CDR3. This sequence joins TRBV9 and TRBJ1-1, with TRBD1 identical over 9 bases. The CDR3 length is 15 residues. Trimming removed 4 bases from V and 1 base from J; junction bases left unmatched: 5. CDR1 and CDR2 (germline): SGDLS, YYNGEE. The CDR3 region is CASSPGQGPNTEAFF. The CDR3 DNA reads as TGTGCCAGCAGCCCGGGACAGGGCCCGAACACTGAAGCTTTCTTT.

The chain carries TRBV5-4 and TRBJ2-3; 8 bases line up with TRBD2. This CDR3 has 15 residues. Unmatched junction bases numbered 7, after V lost 3 bases and J lost 4 bases. The germline gives CDR1 SGHNT, CDR2 YYREEE (reference sequence). The CDR3 sequence: CASSWGLAGADTQYF. The CDR3 bases are TGTGCCAGCAGCTGGGGGCTAGCGGGCGCAGATACGCAGTATTTT.

This clone was seen a handful of times. This chain joins TRBV4-1 and TRBJ2-7; D gene uncertain. Germline V gives CDR1 MGHRA, CDR2 YSYEKL. The germline V and J ends were trimmed by 4 bases and 3 bases, with 10 bases remaining between them. CDR3 length: 13 amino acids. The CDR3 DNA reads as TGCGCCAGCAGCCCCCGGTGGGACTACGAGCAGTACTTC. Amino acid sequence: CASSPRWDYEQYF.

The rearrangement uses TRBV3-1 (or the pseudogene TRBV3-2) and TRBJ1-2; D is perhaps TRBD1 (6 bases). Germline assignment: CDR1 LGHDT and CDR2 YNNKEL (reference sequence). The CDR3 is 15 residues long. Trimming removed 4 bases from V and 4 bases from J, with 16 bases in between. The CDR3 DNA is TGTGCCAGCAGCCCTACAGGGCTTCCTTCCTATGGCTACACCTTC. Encoded protein: CASSPTGLPSYGYTF.

The chain couples TRBV7-9 to TRBJ1-3; maybe TRBD1 (5 bases). Germline values: CDR1 SEHNR, CDR2 FQNEAQ (reference sequence). The CDR3 totals 15 residues. V lost 3 bases and J 0 bases, leaving 9 bases between the germline ends. CDR3 sequence: CASSLTADSGNTIYF. As DNA, the CDR3 is TGTGCCAGCAGCTTGACAGCCGACTCTGGAAACACCATATATTTT.

The chain recombines TRBV28 with TRBJ1-1; D is possibly TRBD1 (6 bases). The germline CDR1 and CDR2 sequences are MDHEN and SYDVKM. This CDR3 has 15 residues. Trimming stripped 5 bases from V and 3 bases from J, with 16 bases between. As DNA, the CDR3 is TGTGCCAGCAGTGGGGGCGGCGAGTACCACACTGAAGCTTTCTTT. Amino acids: CASSGGGEYHTEAFF.

This chain links TRBV5-4 with TRBJ2-3; D unresolved. Per the germline V gene, CDR1 is SGHNT and CDR2 is YYREEE (reference sequence). Trimming shortened V by 4 bases and J by 4 bases, and 10 bases separated the two germline ends. CDR3 length: 13 amino acids. For the CDR3, the DNA is TGTGCCAGCAGCCGAAGCTACGCAGATACGCAGTATTTT. It translates to CASSRSYADTQYF.

This sequence joins TRBV29-1 and TRBJ1-1; 7 nucleotides agree with TRBD1. Germline assignment: CDR1 SQVTM and CDR2 ANQGSEA. The CDR3 extends over 13 amino acids. V was pared by 7 bases and J by 1 base, with 6 bases of the junction left unmatched. The CDR3 is CSGEGQPNTEAFF. The CDR3 DNA is TGCAGCGGAGAGGGACAGCCGAACACTGAAGCTTTCTTT.

V usage is TRBV5-8 and J usage is TRBJ2-3; no definite D call. This CDR3 has 13 amino acids. Trimming removed 5 bases at V and 0 bases at J, with 7 bases between. CDR1 is SGHTS, CDR2 YDEGEE, per germline. The CDR3 loop is CASRPTSTDTQYF. The CDR3 DNA reads TGTGCCAGCAGACCTACTAGCACAGATACGCAGTATTTT.

DNA for the CDR3: TGTGCCAGCAGGGGGGACAGCCTCCCCGGGGAGCTGTTTTTT. Its translation is CASRGDSLPGELFF. The chain carries TRBV3-1 (or the pseudogene TRBV3-2) and TRBJ2-2, with TRBD1 identical over 7 bases. The length of the CDR3 is 14 residues. Germline assignment: CDR1 LGHDT and CDR2 YNNKEL (reference sequence). With V trimmed by 6 bases and J by 6 bases, 7 bases remained unmatched.